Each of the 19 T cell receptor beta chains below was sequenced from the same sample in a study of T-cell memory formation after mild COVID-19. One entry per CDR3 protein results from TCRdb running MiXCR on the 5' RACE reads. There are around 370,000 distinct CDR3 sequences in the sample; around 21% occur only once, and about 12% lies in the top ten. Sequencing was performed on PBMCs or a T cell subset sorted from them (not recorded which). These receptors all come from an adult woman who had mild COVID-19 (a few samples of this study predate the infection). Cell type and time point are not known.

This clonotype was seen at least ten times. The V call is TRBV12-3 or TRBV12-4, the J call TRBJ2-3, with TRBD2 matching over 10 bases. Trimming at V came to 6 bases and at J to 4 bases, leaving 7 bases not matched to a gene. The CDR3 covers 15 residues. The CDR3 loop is CASRASGSHPDTQYF. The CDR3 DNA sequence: TGTGCCAGCAGAGCTAGCGGGAGTCACCCAGATACGCAGTATTTT.

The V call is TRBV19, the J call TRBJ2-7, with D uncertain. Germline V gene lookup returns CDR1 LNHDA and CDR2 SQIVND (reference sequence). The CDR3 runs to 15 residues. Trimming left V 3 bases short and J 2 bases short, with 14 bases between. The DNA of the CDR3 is TGTGCCAGTAGTATCTTCTCCGACGTTGCCTACGAGCAGTACTTC. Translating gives CASSIFSDVAYEQYF.

CDR3 in amino acids: CSARTGLAGVHEQFF. CDR3 nucleotide sequence: TGCAGTGCTAGAACTGGACTAGCGGGAGTTCATGAGCAGTTCTTC. This chain connects TRBV20-1 to TRBJ2-1; 13 bases are shared with TRBD2. Losses at the gene ends were 2 bases for V and 8 bases for J; bases not matched to a gene: 6. Germline CDR1 reads DFQATT; CDR2 reads SNEGSKA (reference sequence). The CDR3 covers 15 residues.

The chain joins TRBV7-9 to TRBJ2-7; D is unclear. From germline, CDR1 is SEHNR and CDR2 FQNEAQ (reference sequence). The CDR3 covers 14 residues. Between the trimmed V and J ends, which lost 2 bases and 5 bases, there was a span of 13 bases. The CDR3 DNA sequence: TGTGCCAGCAGCTTAATCGGACCGGGCCACGAGCAGTACTTC. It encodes CASSLIGPGHEQYF.

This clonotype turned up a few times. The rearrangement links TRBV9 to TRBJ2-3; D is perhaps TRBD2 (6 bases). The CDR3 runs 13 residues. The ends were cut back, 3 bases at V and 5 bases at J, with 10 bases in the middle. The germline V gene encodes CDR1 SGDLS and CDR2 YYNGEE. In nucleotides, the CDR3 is TGTGCCAGCAGCGGGTTAGCGGTAGATACGCAGTATTTT. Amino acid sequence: CASSGLAVDTQYF.

CDR3 in amino acids: CAISESELAGADTQYF. The CDR3 region has the DNA TGTGCCATCAGTGAGTCCGAGCTAGCGGGAGCCGATACGCAGTATTTT. The chain employs TRBV10-3 and TRBJ2-3, with 10 nucleotides matching TRBD2. The ends lost 0 bases at V and 6 bases at J; junction bases unmatched: 6. Germline CDR1 ENHRY, CDR2 SYGVKD. This CDR3 is 16 amino acids long.

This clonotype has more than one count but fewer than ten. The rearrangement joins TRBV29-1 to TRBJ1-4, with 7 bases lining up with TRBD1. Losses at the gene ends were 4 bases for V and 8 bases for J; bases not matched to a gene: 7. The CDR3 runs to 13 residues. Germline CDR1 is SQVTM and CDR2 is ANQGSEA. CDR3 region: CSVGDRRDEKLFF. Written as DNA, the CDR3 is TGCAGCGTTGGGGACAGAAGGGACGAAAAACTGTTTTTT.

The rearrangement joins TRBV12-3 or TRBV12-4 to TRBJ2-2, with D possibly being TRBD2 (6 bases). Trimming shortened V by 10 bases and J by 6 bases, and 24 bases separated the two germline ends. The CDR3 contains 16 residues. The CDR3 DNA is TGTGCCACCGGGCTAGGGTTCGTTCGGGGGTCCGGGGAGCTGTTTTTT. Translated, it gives CATGLGFVRGSGELFF.

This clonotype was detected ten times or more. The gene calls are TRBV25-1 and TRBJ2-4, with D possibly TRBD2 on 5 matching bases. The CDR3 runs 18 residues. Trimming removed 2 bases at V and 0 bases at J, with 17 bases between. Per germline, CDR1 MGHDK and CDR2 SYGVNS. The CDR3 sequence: CASSEREQTSLAKNIQYF. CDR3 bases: TGTGCCAGCAGTGAACGGGAACAAACGTCTTTAGCCAAAAACATTCAGTACTTC.

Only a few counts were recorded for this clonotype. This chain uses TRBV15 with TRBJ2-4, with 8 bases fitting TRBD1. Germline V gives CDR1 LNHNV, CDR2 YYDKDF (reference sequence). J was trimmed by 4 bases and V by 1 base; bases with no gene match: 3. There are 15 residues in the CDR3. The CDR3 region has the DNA TGTGCCACCAGCAGAGTCGACAGGGGTAAAAACATTCAGTACTTC. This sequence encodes CATSRVDRGKNIQYF.

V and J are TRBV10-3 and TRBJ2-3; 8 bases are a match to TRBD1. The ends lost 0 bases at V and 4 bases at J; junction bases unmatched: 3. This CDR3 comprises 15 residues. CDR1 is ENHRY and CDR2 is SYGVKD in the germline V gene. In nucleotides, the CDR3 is TGTGCCATCAGTGAGTCGTTACAGGGGGCAGATACGCAGTATTTT. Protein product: CAISESLQGADTQYF.

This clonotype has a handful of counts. The CDR3 spells CASSLAKDTQYF. The CDR3 DNA follows: TGTGCCAGCAGCTTGGCCAAAGATACGCAGTATTTT. The V call is TRBV5-5, the J call TRBJ2-3; D unresolved. V lost 0 bases to trimming and J lost 5 bases, with 4 bases between them. CDR1 and CDR2 (germline): SGHKS, YYEKEE (reference sequence). The CDR3 sequence is 12 residues long. The whole variable domain, filled in from reference TRBV5-5 and TRBJ2-3, reads DAGVTQSPTHLIKTRGQQVTLRCSPISGHKSVSWYQQVLGQGPQFIFQYYEKEERGRGNFPDRFSARQFPNYSSELNVNALLLGDSALYLCASSLAKDTQYFGPGTRLTVL.

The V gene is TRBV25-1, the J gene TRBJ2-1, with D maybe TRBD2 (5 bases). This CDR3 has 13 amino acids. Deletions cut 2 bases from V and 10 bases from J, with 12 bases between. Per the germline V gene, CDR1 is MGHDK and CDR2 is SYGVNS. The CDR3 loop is CASSELWTGEQFF. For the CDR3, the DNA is TGTGCCAGCAGTGAACTCTGGACTGGGGAGCAGTTCTTC.

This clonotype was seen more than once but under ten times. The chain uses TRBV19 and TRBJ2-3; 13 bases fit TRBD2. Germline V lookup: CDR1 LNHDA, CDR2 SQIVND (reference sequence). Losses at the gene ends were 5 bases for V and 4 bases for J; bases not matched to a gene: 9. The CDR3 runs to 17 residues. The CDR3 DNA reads TGTGCCAGTAGTGCACTAGCGGGGGGGCTGCACGCAGATACGCAGTATTTT. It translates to CASSALAGGLHADTQYF.

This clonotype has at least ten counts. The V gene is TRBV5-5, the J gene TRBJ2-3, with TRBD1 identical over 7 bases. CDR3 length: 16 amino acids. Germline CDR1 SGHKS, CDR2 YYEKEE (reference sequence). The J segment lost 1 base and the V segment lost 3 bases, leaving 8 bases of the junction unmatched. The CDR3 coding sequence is TGTGCCAGCAGCTGGGGCCGGACAGGAGGCACAGATACGCAGTATTTT. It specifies CASSWGRTGGTDTQYF.

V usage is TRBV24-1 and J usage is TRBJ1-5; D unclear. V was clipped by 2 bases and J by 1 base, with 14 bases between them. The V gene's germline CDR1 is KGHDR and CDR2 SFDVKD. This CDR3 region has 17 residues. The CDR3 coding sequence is TGTGCCACCAGTGATTCGACACGCGCTCCGAGCAATCAGCCCCAGCATTTT. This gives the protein CATSDSTRAPSNQPQHF.

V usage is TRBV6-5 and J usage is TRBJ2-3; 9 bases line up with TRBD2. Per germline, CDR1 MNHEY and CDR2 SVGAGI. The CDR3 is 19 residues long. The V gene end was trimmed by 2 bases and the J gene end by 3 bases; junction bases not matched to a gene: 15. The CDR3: CASSYVKEGIAGVTDTQYF. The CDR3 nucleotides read TGTGCCAGCAGTTACGTGAAAGAGGGCATAGCGGGAGTAACAGATACGCAGTATTTT.

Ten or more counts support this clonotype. The DNA for the CDR3 is TGCGCCAGCAGCTCCCGCACTAGCGGCCCCACAGATACGCAGTATTTT. Protein product: CASSSRTSGPTDTQYF. This rearrangement joins TRBV5-1 to TRBJ2-3; 8 bases agree with TRBD2. Germline lookup yields CDR1 SGHRS and CDR2 YFSETQ. The CDR3 loop spans 16 amino acids. V shed 3 bases, J shed 2 bases, and the junction held 8 bases outside the gene matches.

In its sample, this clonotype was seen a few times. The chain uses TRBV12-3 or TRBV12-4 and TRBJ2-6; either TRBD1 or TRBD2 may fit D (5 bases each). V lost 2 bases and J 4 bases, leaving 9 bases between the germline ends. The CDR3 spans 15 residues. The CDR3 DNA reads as TGTGCCAGCAGTTTAACTGGGACCGGGGCCAACGTCCTGACTTTC. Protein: CASSLTGTGANVLTF.